This TCR beta chain derives from a study of graft-versus-host responses after intestinal transplantation. Profiling relied on immunoSEQ multiplex PCR, and the TCRdb table lists in-frame clones only, not all of them. Among some 6,800 clones listed, over 25% were seen once. This clone showed up just a few times. The CDR3 consists of 15 residues. Looked up from germline, CDR1 is MNHEY and CDR2 is SMNVEV (reference sequence). V shed 2 bases and J shed 0 bases, with 11 bases lying between them. The chain carries TRBV27 and TRBJ2-7; D is undetermined. Sample: alloreactive CD4+ T cells from a mixed lymphocyte reaction culture, taken before intestinal transplant. Subset denoted: CFSE-low proliferating T cells sorted from approximately six-day pre-transplant mixed lymphocyte reaction (GvH or HvG direction). The receptor was derived from a human patient who received an intestinal transplant. CDR3 DNA: TGTGCCAGCAGTTTAAACTTCGGCGTCTCCTACGAGCAGTACTTC. This translates into CASSLNFGVSYEQYF.